What follows describes a single T cell receptor beta chain. Authors' data handling: Amplifying reference gene primers gave estimates of nucleated cell counts. The method was immunoSEQ multiplex PCR; TCRdb's version includes in-frame clones alone and lacks a portion of them. That table supplies the V and J calls and clone size; D and trimming were determined from the DNA. This table has around 16,000 clones, 80% to 90% appearing once. This entry is derived from a study of blood T cell repertoires in COVID-19. Study at large: The United States, Italy and Spain supplied acute and convalescent COVID-19 samples. PBMCs, B-cell-depleted T cells, or T cells provided the cDNA or gDNA that made up the material.

Material: peripheral blood. The sequence was obtained from a man at least 80 years old with acute or convalescent COVID-19.

CDR3: CASSGSLQLDLETQYF. In DNA, the CDR3 is TGTGCCAGCAGTGGCTCCCTTCAACTAGACTTGGAGACCCAGTACTTC. The chain is built from TRBV2 and TRBJ2-5; D may be TRBD2 (5 bases). Germline assignment: CDR1 SNHLY and CDR2 FYNNEI. The CDR3 consists of 16 residues. V dropped 4 bases and J dropped 5 bases, with 20 bases sitting between them.